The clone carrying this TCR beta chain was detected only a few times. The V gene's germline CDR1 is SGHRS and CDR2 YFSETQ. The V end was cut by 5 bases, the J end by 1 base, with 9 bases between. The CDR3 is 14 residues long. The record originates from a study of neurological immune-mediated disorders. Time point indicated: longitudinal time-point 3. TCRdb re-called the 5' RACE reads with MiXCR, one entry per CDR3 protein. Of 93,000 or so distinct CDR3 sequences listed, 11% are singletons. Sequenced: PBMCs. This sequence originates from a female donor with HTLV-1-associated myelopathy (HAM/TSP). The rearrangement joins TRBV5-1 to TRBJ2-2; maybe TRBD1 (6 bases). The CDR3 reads CASSEGQNTGELFF. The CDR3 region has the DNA TGCGCCAGCAGTGAGGGACAGAACACCGGGGAGCTGTTTTTT.